These 18 T cell receptor beta chains were sequenced from one sample in a study of CD8 T cells in ankylosing spondylitis. Regarding the study as a whole: A motif in TCR beta, a set of several highly homologous variants, appeared characteristic of ankylosing spondylitis blood.

What these receptors recognize is not known. Each CDR3 protein is one row after TCRdb ran MiXCR on the 5' RACE reads. The data show hundreds of thousands of distinct CDR3 sequences, about a sixth seen once. Sequenced material: blood, either unsorted or a sorted T cell fraction (not recorded which). Receptor source: a male donor with ankylosing spondylitis.

The V gene is TRBV12-3 or TRBV12-4, the J gene TRBJ1-2, with D possibly being TRBD1 (6 bases). Trimming took off 2 bases at V and 5 bases at J, with 15 bases between the two ends. This CDR3 is 15 amino acids long. The CDR3 DNA is TGTGCCAGCAGTTTAAAGGGGGGGCGAGGGTATGGCTACACCTTC. Its translation is CASSLKGGRGYGYTF.

In regard to this clonotype: This could be a read error, since a much larger clone is one nucleotide away. The chain links TRBV7-9 to TRBJ2-3; 7 bases fit TRBD1. Germline CDR1 SEHNR, CDR2 FQNEAQ (reference sequence). The CDR3 contains 17 residues. The CDR3 spells CASSLARQGPSTDTEYF. The CDR3 nucleotides read TGTGCCAGCAGCTTAGCCCGACAGGGACCCAGCACAGATACGGAGTATTTT.

This clonotype was counted at least ten times. This chain uses TRBV11-1 with TRBJ1-1; D gene unclear. V was clipped by 5 bases and J by 3 bases, with 13 bases between them. The CDR3 sequence is 14 residues long. Per the germline V gene, CDR1 is SGHAT and CDR2 is FQDESV (reference sequence). The CDR3 loop is CASSPGAGDTEAFF. In DNA, the CDR3 is TGTGCCAGCAGCCCGGGCGCTGGGGACACTGAAGCTTTCTTT.

The V call is TRBV29-1, the J call TRBJ1-1, with 7 bases fitting TRBD1. J was trimmed by 6 bases and V by 7 bases; bases with no gene match: 11. There are 13 residues in the CDR3. Germline-derived CDR1 and CDR2 are SQVTM and ANQGSEA. CDR3 in amino acids: CSAVDRVVPEAFF. DNA of the CDR3: TGCAGCGCAGTTGACAGGGTAGTCCCTGAAGCTTTCTTT.

This sequence joins TRBV5-1 and TRBJ2-3; the D gene is possibly TRBD1 (5 bases). Germline CDR1 SGHRS, CDR2 YFSETQ. The CDR3 is made up of 15 amino acids. Trimming took 0 bases from V and 4 from J, leaving 12 bases between them. CDR3 loop: CASSLAGRAADTQYF. DNA for the CDR3: TGCGCCAGCAGCTTGGCAGGGCGCGCCGCAGATACGCAGTATTTT.

This clonotype is a singleton in its sample. The chain carries TRBV20-1 and TRBJ2-1; D not resolved. The CDR3 is 13 residues long. V gave up 0 bases and J gave up 8 bases, with 11 bases separating them. CDR1 DFQATT and CDR2 SNEGSKA come from the germline V gene (reference sequence). The CDR3 region is CSARDPKADEQFF. The CDR3 bases are TGCAGTGCTAGAGATCCCAAGGCGGATGAGCAGTTCTTC.

Many counts were recorded for this clonotype. The chain carries TRBV20-1 and TRBJ2-1; the match to TRBD1 covers 7 bases. Looked up from germline, CDR1 is DFQATT and CDR2 is SNEGSKA (reference sequence). V dropped 6 bases and J dropped 0; count of bases not matched to a gene: 5. CDR3 size: 14 residues. CDR3 sequence reads: CSAPAGGSYNEQFF. CDR3 DNA: TGCAGTGCCCCGGCAGGGGGCTCCTACAATGAGCAGTTCTTC.

V usage is TRBV11-3 and J usage is TRBJ2-4, with 11 bases lining up with TRBD2. The CDR3 contains 16 residues. Germline V gene data show CDR1 as SGHNT and CDR2 as YENEEA. The trim removed 4 bases at V and 2 bases at J, leaving 4 bases unmatched. The CDR3: CASSSLAGGTKNIQYF. The CDR3 nucleotides are TGTGCCAGCAGCTCATTAGCGGGGGGGACCAAAAACATTCAGTACTTC. The complete variable domain, with remaining parts taken from reference TRBV11-3 and TRBJ2-4, reads EAGVVQSPRYKIIEKKQPVAFWCNPISGHNTLYWYLQNLGQGPELLIRYENEEAVDDSQLPKDRFSAERLKGVDSTLKIQPAELGDSAVYLCASSSLAGGTKNIQYFGAGTRLSVL.

This clonotype has at least ten counts. The rearrangement uses TRBV5-6 and TRBJ2-1, with 9 bases lining up with TRBD1. The CDR3 length is 16 residues. Trimming removed 0 bases from V and 8 bases from J; junction bases left unmatched: 9. Germline V gene data show CDR1 as SGHDT and CDR2 as YYEEEE. The CDR3 region is CASSLVGTGLADEQFF. The DNA for the CDR3 is TGTGCCAGCAGCTTGGTAGGGACAGGGTTAGCCGATGAGCAGTTCTTC.

This clonotype occurred once. This chain connects TRBV30 to TRBJ2-1; 13 positions match TRBD2. This CDR3 is built from 16 residues. Germline trimming cut 3 bases from V and 7 bases from J; bases unmatched to any gene: 9. Germline lookup yields CDR1 GTSNPN and CDR2 SVGIG (reference sequence). CDR3 region: CAWSFRTSGSRNEQFF. The CDR3 nucleotides read TGTGCCTGGAGCTTTCGGACTAGCGGGAGCCGGAATGAGCAGTTCTTC.

This clonotype was seen once. J is TRBJ2-7 and V is TRBV7-2; D may be TRBD1 (6 bases). The CDR3 sequence is 12 residues long. The germline V gene has CDR1 SGHTA and CDR2 FQGNSA. Trimming took off 4 bases at V and 7 bases at J, with 11 bases between the two ends. The CDR3 coding sequence is TGTGCCAGCAGCTCAGGGGTGGGGGAGCAGTACTTC. It yields the protein CASSSGVGEQYF.

This clonotype was found once. This rearrangement joins TRBV7-8 to TRBJ1-4; 8 nucleotides align to TRBD1. This CDR3 contains 18 residues. CDR1 and CDR2 from the germline V gene are SGHVS and FQNEAQ. The trim removed 4 bases at V and 8 bases at J, leaving 18 bases unmatched. The CDR3 DNA reads as TGTGCCAGCAGCTCCAACTCACCTGGGACAGGAGGATGGGAAAAACTGTTTTTT. Encoded protein: CASSSNSPGTGGWEKLFF. Full variable domain (missing parts from reference TRBV7-8 and TRBJ1-4): GAGVSQSPRYKVAKRGQDVALRCDPISGHVSLFWYQQALGQGPEFLTYFQNEAQLDKSGLPSDRFFAERPEGSVSTLKIQRTQQEDSAVYLCASSSNSPGTGGWEKLFFGSGTQLSVL.

This clonotype was seen a few times. The rearrangement uses TRBV7-2 and TRBJ2-7; 10 nucleotides align to TRBD1. The CDR3 covers 14 residues. Trimming removed 3 bases from V and 6 bases from J; junction bases left unmatched: 5. The germline CDR1 and CDR2 sequences are SGHTA and FQGNSA. CDR3 region: CASSFSGQGIEQYF. The DNA for the CDR3 is TGTGCCAGCAGCTTTTCGGGACAGGGGATCGAGCAGTACTTC.

This clonotype has a count of ten or more. The chain combines TRBV5-1 with TRBJ1-5; the match to TRBD1 covers 9 bases. In germline, CDR1 is SGHRS, CDR2 YFSETQ. This CDR3 has 15 amino acids. V gave up 1 base and J gave up 5 bases; unmatched junction bases: 4. The chain's CDR3 is CASSLKTGGDQPQHF. The CDR3 DNA reads TGCGCCAGCAGCTTGAAGACAGGGGGTGATCAGCCCCAGCATTTT. Full variable domain (outside the CDR3, taken from reference TRBV5-1 and TRBJ1-5): KAGVTQTPRYLIKTRGQQVTLSCSPISGHRSVSWYQQTPGQGLQFLFEYFSETQRNKGNFPGRFSGRQFSNSRSEMNVSTLELGDSALYLCASSLKTGGDQPQHFGDGTRLSIL.

V gene TRBV20-1 combines with J gene TRBJ2-7; D is perhaps TRBD1 (6 bases). The germline gives CDR1 DFQATT, CDR2 SNEGSKA (reference sequence). The CDR3 sequence is 14 residues long. The V gene lost 4 bases and the J gene lost 0 bases, with 13 bases spanning the gap. The CDR3 loop reads CSAKRQAPSYEQYF. In DNA, the CDR3 is TGCAGTGCTAAAAGACAGGCTCCCTCCTACGAGCAGTACTTC.

There are a few counts of this clonotype. This chain links TRBV9 with TRBJ1-2; no clear D. V gave up 0 bases and J gave up 6 bases, with 6 bases separating them. CDR3 length: 12 amino acids. The germline gives CDR1 SGDLS, CDR2 YYNGEE. The CDR3 is CASSVGQDGYTF. CDR3 sequence (DNA): TGTGCCAGCAGCGTAGGCCAGGATGGCTACACCTTC.

The sample holds a few counts of this clonotype. V and J are TRBV20-1 and TRBJ2-2, with TRBD1 matching 7 bases. The CDR3 spans 14 residues. V lost 6 bases and J lost 3; bases outside the gene matches: 7. Per germline, CDR1 DFQATT and CDR2 SNEGSKA (reference sequence). For the CDR3, the DNA is TGCAGTGCCCAGTCTGGGACAGACACCGGGGAGCTGTTTTTT. It specifies CSAQSGTDTGELFF.

This clonotype was seen ten or more times. The chain uses TRBV5-1 and TRBJ2-3; D is uncertain. The CDR3 extends over 12 amino acids. Germline-derived CDR1 and CDR2 are SGHRS and YFSETQ. Trimming took 4 bases from V and 5 from J, leaving 8 bases between them. In DNA form, the CDR3 reads TGCGCCAGCAGCAGGTGGGGAGATACGCAGTATTTT. Residues: CASSRWGDTQYF.